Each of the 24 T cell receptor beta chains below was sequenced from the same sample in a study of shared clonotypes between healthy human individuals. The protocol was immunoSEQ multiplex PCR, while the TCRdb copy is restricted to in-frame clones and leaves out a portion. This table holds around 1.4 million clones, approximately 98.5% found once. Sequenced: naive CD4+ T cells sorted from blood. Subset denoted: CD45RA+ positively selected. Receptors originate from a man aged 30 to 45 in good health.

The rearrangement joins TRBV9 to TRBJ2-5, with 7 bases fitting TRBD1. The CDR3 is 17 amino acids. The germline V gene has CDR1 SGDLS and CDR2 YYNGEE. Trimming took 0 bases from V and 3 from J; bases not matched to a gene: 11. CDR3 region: CASSVDLPGQVKETQYF. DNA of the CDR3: TGTGCCAGCAGCGTAGACCTCCCAGGACAGGTTAAAGAGACCCAGTACTTC.

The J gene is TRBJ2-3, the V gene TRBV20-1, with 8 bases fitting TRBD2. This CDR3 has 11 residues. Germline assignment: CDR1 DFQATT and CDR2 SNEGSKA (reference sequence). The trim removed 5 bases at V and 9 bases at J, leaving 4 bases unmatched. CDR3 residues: CSAGLALTQYF. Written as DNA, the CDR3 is TGCAGTGCTGGACTAGCCCTAACGCAGTATTTT.

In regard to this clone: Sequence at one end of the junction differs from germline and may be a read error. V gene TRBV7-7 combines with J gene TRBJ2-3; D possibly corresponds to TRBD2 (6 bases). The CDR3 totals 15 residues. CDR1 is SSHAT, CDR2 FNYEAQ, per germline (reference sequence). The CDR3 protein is CASSLGQRATDTQYF. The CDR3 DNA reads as TGTGCTAGCAGCTTGGGTCAGCGGGCGACAGATACGCAGTATTTT.

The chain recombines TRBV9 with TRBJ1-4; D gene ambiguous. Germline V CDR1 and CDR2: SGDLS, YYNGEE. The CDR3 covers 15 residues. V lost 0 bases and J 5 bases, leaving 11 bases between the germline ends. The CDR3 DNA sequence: TGTGCCAGCAGCGTAGACCACAGTCCGAATGAAAAACTGTTTTTT. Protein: CASSVDHSPNEKLFF. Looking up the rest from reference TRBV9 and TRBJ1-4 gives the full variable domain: DSGVTQTPKHLITATGQRVTLRCSPRSGDLSVYWYQQSLDQGLQFLIQYYNGEERAKGNILERFSAQQFPDLHSELNLSSLELGDSALYFCASSVDHSPNEKLFFGSGTQLSVL.

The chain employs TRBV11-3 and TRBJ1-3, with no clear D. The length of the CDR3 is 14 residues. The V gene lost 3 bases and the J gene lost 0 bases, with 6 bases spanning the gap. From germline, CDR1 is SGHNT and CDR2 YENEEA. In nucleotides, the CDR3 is TGTGCCAGCAGCTTCGACCCCTCTGGAAACACCATATATTTT. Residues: CASSFDPSGNTIYF.

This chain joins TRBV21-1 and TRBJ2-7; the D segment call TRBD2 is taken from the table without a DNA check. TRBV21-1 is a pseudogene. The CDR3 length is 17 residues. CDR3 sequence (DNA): TGTGCCAGCAGCAATTCCTCTCTCCTAGCGAGCTCCTACGAGCAGTACTTC. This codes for CASSNSSLLASSYEQYF.

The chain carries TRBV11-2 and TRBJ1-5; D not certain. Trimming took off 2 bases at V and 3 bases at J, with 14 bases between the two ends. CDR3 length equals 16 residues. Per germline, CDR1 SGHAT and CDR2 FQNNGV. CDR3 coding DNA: TGTGCCAGCAGCTTAAAGGCCCAGATATACAATCAGCCCCAGCATTTT. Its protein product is CASSLKAQIYNQPQHF.

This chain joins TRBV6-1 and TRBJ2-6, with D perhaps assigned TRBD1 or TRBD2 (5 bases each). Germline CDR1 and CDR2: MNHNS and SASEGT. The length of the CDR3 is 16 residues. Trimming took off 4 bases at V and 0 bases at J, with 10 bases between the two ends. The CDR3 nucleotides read TGTGCCAGCAGTGGGGACGGAAGCTCTGGGGCCAACGTCCTGACTTTC. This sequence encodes CASSGDGSSGANVLTF.

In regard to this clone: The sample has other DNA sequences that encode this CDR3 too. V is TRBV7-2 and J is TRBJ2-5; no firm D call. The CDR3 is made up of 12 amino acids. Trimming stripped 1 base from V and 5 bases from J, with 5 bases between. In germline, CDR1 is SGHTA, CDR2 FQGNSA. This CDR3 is CASSLVGETQYF. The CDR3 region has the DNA TGTGCCAGCAGCTTAGTTGGTGAGACCCAGTACTTC. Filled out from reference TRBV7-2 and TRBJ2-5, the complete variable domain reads GAGVSQSPSNKVTEKGKDVELRCDPISGHTALYWYRQSLGQGLEFLIYFQGNSAPDKSGLPSDRFSAERTGGSVSTLTIQRTQQEDSAVYLCASSLVGETQYFGPGTRLLVL.

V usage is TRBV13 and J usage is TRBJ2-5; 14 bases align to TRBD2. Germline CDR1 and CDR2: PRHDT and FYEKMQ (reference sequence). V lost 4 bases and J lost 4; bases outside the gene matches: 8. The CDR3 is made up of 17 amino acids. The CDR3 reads CASSSGLAGVGGETQYF. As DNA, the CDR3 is TGTGCCAGCAGCTCGGGACTAGCGGGAGTCGGAGGAGAGACCCAGTACTTC.

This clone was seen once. The CDR3, as DNA: TGTGCCAGCAGTGGGGGACTCACCTACGAGCAGTACTTC. As protein: CASSGGLTYEQYF. This chain links TRBV2 with TRBJ2-7; a weak D match, TRBD2 (6 bases). Trimming pared 4 bases from V and 2 bases from J, leaving 9 bases between. The CDR3 loop spans 13 amino acids. CDR1 and CDR2 (germline): SNHLY, FYNNEI.

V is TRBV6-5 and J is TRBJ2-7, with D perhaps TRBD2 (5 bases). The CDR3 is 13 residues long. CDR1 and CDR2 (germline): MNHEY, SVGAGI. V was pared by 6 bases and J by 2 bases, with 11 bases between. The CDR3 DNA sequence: TGTGCCAGCAGCCAGCCCGGGGCCTACGAGCAGTACTTC. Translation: CASSQPGAYEQYF.

For the CDR3, the DNA is TGTGCCAGCGCAGGGGGGCCTCAGCCCCAGCATTTT. Its translation: CASAGGPQPQHF. This chain joins TRBV2 and TRBJ1-5, with 7 bases matching TRBD1. Germline V gene data show CDR1 as SNHLY and CDR2 as FYNNEI. There are 12 residues in the CDR3. V shed 8 bases, J shed 6 bases, and the junction held 4 bases outside the gene matches.

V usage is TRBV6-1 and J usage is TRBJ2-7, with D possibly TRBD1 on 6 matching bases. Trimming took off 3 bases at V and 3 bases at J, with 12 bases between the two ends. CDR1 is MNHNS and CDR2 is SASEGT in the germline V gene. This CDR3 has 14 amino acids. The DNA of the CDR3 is TGTGCCAGCAGTGACCCCGGGACAAGCTACGAGCAGTACTTC. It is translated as CASSDPGTSYEQYF.

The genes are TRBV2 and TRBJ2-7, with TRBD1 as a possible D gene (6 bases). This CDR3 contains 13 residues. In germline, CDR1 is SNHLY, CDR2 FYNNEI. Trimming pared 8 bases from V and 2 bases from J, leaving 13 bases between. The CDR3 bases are TGTGCCAGCGTAAACAGGGACACCTACGAGCAGTACTTC. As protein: CASVNRDTYEQYF.

This CDR3 reads CASSTPTGAQETQYF. DNA of the CDR3: TGTGCCAGCAGCACCCCGACAGGGGCCCAAGAGACCCAGTACTTC. The chain combines TRBV5-4 with TRBJ2-5, with 8 bases fitting TRBD1. Germline assignment: CDR1 SGHNT and CDR2 YYREEE (reference sequence). Unmatched junction bases numbered 6, after V lost 4 bases and J lost 1 base. The CDR3 extends over 15 amino acids.

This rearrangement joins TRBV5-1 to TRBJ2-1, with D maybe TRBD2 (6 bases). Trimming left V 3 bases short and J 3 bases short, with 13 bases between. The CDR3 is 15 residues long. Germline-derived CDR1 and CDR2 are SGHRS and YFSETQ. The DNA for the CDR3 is TGCGCCAGCAGCTACGGGAGTCTCCTCTACAATGAGCAGTTCTTC. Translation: CASSYGSLLYNEQFF. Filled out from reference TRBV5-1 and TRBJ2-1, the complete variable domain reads KAGVTQTPRYLIKTRGQQVTLSCSPISGHRSVSWYQQTPGQGLQFLFEYFSETQRNKGNFPGRFSGRQFSNSRSEMNVSTLELGDSALYLCASSYGSLLYNEQFFGPGTRLTVL.

CDR3 sequence: CSVRQGAGNTIYF. CDR3 nucleotides: TGCAGCGTTAGACAGGGAGCTGGAAACACCATATATTTT. The chain combines TRBV29-1 with TRBJ1-3, with TRBD1 matching over 7 bases. J gave up 2 bases and V 5 bases, and 3 bases lay outside the gene matches. This CDR3 has 13 amino acids. CDR1 is SQVTM and CDR2 is ANQGSEA in the germline V gene.

The CDR3 region has the DNA TGTGCCATCAGGGTAGACATATCGAACACCGGGGAGCTGTTTTTT. It encodes CAIRVDISNTGELFF. The chain carries TRBV10-3 and TRBJ2-2; no definite D call. Trimming shortened V by 6 bases and J by 0 bases, and 11 bases separated the two germline ends. The germline gives CDR1 ENHRY, CDR2 SYGVKD. This CDR3 contains 15 residues.

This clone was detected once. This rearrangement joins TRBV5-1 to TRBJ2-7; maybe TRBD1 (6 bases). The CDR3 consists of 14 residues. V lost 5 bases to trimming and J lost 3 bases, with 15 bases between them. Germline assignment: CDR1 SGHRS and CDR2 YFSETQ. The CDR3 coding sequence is TGCGCCAGCAGGTCTCAGGGGTCTTTCTACGAGCAGTACTTC. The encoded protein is CASRSQGSFYEQYF.

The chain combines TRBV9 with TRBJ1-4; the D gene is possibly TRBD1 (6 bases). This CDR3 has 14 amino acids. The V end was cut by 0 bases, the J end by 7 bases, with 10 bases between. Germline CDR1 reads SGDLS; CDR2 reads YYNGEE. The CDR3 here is CASSVGQETEKLFF. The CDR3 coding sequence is TGTGCCAGCAGCGTAGGACAGGAGACTGAAAAACTGTTTTTT.

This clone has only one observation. The CDR3 protein is CASSREVLAGRRVTYEQYF. CDR3 coding DNA: TGCGCCAGCAGCCGGGAGGTGCTAGCGGGCCGGAGGGTTACCTACGAGCAGTACTTC. The V and J genes are TRBV5-1 and TRBJ2-7; 8 positions match TRBD2. The CDR3 covers 19 residues. CDR1 is SGHRS, CDR2 YFSETQ, per germline. V shed 4 bases and J 2 bases; nucleotides not matched to a gene: 20. Full variable domain (outside the CDR3, taken from reference TRBV5-1 and TRBJ2-7): KAGVTQTPRYLIKTRGQQVTLSCSPISGHRSVSWYQQTPGQGLQFLFEYFSETQRNKGNFPGRFSGRQFSNSRSEMNVSTLELGDSALYLCASSREVLAGRRVTYEQYFGPGTRLTVT.

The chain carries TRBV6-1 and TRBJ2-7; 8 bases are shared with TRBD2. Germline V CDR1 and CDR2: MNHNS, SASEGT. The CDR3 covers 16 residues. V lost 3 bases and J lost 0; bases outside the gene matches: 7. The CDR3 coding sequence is TGTGCCAGCAGTGACGCTAGCGGGCCGAGCTCCTACGAGCAGTACTTC. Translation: CASSDASGPSSYEQYF.

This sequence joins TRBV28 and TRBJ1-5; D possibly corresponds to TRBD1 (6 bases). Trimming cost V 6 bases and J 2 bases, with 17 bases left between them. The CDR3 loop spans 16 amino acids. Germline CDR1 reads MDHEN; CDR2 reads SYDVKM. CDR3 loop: CASRINQGRRNQPQHF. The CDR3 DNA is TGTGCCAGCAGGATTAACCAGGGGAGACGCAATCAGCCCCAGCATTTT.